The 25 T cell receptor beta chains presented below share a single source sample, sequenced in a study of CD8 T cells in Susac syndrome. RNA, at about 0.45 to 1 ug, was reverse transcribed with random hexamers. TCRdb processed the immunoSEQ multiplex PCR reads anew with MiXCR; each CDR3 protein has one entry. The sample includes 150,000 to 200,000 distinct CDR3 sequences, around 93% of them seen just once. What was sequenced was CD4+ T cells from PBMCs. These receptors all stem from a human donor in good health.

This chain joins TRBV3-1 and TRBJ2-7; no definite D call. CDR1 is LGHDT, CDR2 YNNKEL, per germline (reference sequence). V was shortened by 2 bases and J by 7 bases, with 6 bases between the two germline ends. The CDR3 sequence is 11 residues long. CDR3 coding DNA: TGTGCCAGCAGCCAATCGGTAGAGCAGTACTTC. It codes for CASSQSVEQYF.

Here the CDR3 reads CASSGIWREQYF. For the CDR3, the DNA is TGTGCCAGCAGCGGCATTTGGAGGGAGCAGTACTTC. The chain is built from TRBV6-2 or TRBV6-3 and TRBJ2-7; weak D call: TRBD2 (5 bases). Trimming took off 6 bases at V and 7 bases at J, with 13 bases between the two ends. This CDR3 has 12 amino acids. In germline, CDR1 is MNHEY, CDR2 SVGEGT.

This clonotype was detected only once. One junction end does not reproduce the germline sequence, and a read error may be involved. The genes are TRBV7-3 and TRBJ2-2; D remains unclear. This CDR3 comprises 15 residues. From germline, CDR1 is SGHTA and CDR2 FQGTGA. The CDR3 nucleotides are TGTTCCAGCAGCTCCCTAGGGACGAACACCGGGGAGCTGTTTTTT. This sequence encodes CSSSSLGTNTGELFF.

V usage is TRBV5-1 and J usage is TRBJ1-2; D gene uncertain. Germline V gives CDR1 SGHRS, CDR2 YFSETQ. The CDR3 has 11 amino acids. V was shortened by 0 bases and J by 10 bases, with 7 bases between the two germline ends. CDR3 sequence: CASSLEGDYTF. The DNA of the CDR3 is TGCGCCAGCAGCTTGGAGGGCGACTACACCTTC.

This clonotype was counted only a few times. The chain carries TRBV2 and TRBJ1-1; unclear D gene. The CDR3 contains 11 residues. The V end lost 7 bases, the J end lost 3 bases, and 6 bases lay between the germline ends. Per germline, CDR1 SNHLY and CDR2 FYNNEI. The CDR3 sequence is CASKGDTEAFF. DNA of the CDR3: TGTGCCAGCAAGGGTGACACTGAAGCTTTCTTT.

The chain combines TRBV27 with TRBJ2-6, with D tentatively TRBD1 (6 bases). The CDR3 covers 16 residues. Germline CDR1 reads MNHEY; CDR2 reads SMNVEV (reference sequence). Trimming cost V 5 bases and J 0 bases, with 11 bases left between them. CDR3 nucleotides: TGTGCCAGCAGTACGACAGGTTTCTCTGGGGCCAACGTCCTGACTTTC. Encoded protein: CASSTTGFSGANVLTF.

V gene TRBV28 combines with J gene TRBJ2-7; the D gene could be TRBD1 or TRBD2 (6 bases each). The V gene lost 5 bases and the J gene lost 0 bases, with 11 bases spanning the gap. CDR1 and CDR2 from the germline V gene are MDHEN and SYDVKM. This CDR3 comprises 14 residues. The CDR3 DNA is TGTGCCAGCAGTGTAGGGGGGTCCTCCTACGAGCAGTACTTC. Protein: CASSVGGSSYEQYF.

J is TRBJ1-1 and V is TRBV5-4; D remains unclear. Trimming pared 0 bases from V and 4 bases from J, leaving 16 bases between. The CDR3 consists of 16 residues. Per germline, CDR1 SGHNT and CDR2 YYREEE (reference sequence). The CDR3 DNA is TGTGCCAGCAGCTTGGGGTCAGCCCAGAGGAGCACTGAAGCTTTCTTT. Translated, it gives CASSLGSAQRSTEAFF.

The CDR3 is CASRSGTPPYEQYF. CDR3 in DNA: TGTGCCAGCCGATCCGGGACTCCACCCTACGAGCAGTACTTC. The chain is built from TRBV9 and TRBJ2-7; tentative D call: TRBD2 (6 bases). This CDR3 region has 14 residues. Looked up from germline, CDR1 is SGDLS and CDR2 is YYNGEE. V shed 7 bases and J shed 2 bases, with 16 bases lying between them.

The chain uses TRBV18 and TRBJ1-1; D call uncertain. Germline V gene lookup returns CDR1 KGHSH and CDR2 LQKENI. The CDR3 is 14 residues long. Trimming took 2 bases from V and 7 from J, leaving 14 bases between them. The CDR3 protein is CASSPADPSGEAFF. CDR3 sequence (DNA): TGTGCCAGCTCACCAGCGGACCCTTCAGGTGAAGCTTTCTTT.

The DNA of the CDR3 is TGTGCCAGCAGCCAAGATGGGTCAGGGGGCTTGGGCTACACCTTC. It is translated as CASSQDGSGGLGYTF. The chain has TRBV3-1 and TRBJ1-2; TRBD1 matches at 8 bases. The CDR3 consists of 15 residues. Germline V gene data show CDR1 as LGHDT and CDR2 as YNNKEL (reference sequence). V lost 0 bases and J lost 8; bases outside the gene matches: 8.

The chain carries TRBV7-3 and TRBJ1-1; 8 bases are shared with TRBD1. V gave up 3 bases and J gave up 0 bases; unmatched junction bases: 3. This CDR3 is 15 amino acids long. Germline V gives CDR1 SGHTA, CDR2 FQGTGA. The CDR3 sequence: CASSLWDRLNTEAFF. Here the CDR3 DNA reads TGTGCCAGCAGCTTGTGGGACAGGCTGAACACTGAAGCTTTCTTT.

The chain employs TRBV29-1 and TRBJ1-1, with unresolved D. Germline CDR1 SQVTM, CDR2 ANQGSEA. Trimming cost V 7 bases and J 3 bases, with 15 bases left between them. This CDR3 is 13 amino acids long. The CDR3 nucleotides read TGCAGCGGGGCCGGCTTCGGGTACACTGAAGCTTTCTTT. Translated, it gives CSGAGFGYTEAFF.

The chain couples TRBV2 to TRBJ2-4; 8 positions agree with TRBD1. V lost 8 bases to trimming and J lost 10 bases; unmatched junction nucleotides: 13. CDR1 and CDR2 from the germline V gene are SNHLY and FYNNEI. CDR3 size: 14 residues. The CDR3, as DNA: TGTGCCAGCGCCGAAACGACAGGGGTGGGGATTCAGTACTTC. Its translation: CASAETTGVGIQYF.

The CDR3 coding sequence is TGTGCCAGCAGCTTAACAGGGGCGAGTGAAAAACTGTTTTTT. Translating gives CASSLTGASEKLFF. This sequence joins TRBV7-9 and TRBJ1-4; 7 bases align to TRBD1. Germline values: CDR1 SEHNR, CDR2 FQNEAQ (reference sequence). The CDR3 is 14 residues long. With V trimmed by 2 bases and J by 7 bases, 4 bases remained unmatched.

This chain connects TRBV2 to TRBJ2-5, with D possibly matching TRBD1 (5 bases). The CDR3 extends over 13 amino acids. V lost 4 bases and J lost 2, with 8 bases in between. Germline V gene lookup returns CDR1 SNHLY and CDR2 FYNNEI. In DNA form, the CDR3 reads TGTGCCAGCAGTGGACAGCGACAAGAGACCCAGTACTTC. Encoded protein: CASSGQRQETQYF.

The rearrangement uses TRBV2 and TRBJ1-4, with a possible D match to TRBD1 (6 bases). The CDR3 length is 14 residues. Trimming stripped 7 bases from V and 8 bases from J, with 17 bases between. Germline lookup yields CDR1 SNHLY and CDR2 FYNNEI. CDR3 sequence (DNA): TGTGCCAGCACTAAGGGGGGGGCCGGCGAAAAACTGTTTTTT. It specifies CASTKGGAGEKLFF. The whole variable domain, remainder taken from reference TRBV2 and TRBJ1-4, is EPEVTQTPSHQVTQMGQEVILRCVPISNHLYFYWYRQILGQKVEFLVSFYNNEISEKSEIFDDQFSVERPDGSNFTLKIRSTKLEDSAMYFCASTKGGAGEKLFFGSGTQLSVL.

The CDR3 DNA is TGTGCCAGCAGTGAATACCAGGGCCTTGGAGGAAACACCATATATTTT. Amino acids: CASSEYQGLGGNTIYF. This chain uses TRBV2 with TRBJ1-3, with TRBD1 as a possible D gene (5 bases). With 2 bases removed from V and 4 bases from J, the gap between germline ends came to 15 bases. There are 16 residues in the CDR3. CDR1 and CDR2 from the germline V gene are SNHLY and FYNNEI.

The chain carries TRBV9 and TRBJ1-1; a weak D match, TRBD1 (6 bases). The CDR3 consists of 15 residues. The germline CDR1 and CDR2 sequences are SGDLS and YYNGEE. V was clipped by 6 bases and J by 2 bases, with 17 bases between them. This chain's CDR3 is CASTRRGGANTEAFF. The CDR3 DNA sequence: TGTGCCAGCACGCGTCGAGGGGGGGCCAACACTGAAGCTTTCTTT.

The CDR3 sequence is CASSPRGESYNEQFF. The CDR3 bases are TGTGCCAGCTCACCGCGCGGGGAGTCCTACAATGAGCAGTTCTTC. This sequence joins TRBV18 and TRBJ2-1, with D possibly matching TRBD2 (6 bases). There are 15 residues in the CDR3. CDR1 is KGHSH and CDR2 is LQKENI in the germline V gene. V dropped 3 bases and J dropped 1 base, with 10 bases sitting between them.

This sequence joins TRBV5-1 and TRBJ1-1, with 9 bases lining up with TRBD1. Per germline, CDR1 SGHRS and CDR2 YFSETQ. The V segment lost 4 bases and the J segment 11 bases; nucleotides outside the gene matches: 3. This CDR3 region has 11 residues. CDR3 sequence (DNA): TGCGCCAGCAGCGAACAGGGGGCTGCTTTCTTT. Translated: CASSEQGAAFF.

CDR3 sequence reads: CASSQDLSGSGVYNEQFF. CDR3 coding DNA: TGTGCCAGCAGCCAAGATCTTTCGGGTAGCGGGGTATACAATGAGCAGTTCTTC. V is TRBV4-2 and J is TRBJ2-1, with 8 bases that match TRBD2. The CDR3 has 18 residues. Trimming removed 0 bases from V and 4 bases from J; junction bases left unmatched: 11. Germline CDR1 is LGHNA and CDR2 is YNFKEQ.

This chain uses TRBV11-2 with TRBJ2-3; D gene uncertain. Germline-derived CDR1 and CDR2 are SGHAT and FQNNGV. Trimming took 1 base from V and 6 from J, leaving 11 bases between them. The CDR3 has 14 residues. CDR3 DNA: TGTGCCAGCAGCTTAGGAACCCCCGGGGATACGCAGTATTTT. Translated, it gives CASSLGTPGDTQYF.

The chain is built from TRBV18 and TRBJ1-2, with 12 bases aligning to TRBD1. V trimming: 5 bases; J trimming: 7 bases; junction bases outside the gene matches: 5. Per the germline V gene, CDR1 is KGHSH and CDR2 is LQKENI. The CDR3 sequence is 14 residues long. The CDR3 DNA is TGTGCCAGCTCAGAAGGGACAGGGGGCGTTGGCTACACCTTC. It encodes CASSEGTGGVGYTF.

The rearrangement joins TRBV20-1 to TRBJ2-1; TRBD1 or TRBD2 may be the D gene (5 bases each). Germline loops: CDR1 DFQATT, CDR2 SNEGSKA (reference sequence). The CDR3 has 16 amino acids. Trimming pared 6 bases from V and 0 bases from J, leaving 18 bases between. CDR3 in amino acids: CSAVDGTASSYNEQFF. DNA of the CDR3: TGCAGTGCCGTCGACGGGACCGCGAGCTCCTACAATGAGCAGTTCTTC.